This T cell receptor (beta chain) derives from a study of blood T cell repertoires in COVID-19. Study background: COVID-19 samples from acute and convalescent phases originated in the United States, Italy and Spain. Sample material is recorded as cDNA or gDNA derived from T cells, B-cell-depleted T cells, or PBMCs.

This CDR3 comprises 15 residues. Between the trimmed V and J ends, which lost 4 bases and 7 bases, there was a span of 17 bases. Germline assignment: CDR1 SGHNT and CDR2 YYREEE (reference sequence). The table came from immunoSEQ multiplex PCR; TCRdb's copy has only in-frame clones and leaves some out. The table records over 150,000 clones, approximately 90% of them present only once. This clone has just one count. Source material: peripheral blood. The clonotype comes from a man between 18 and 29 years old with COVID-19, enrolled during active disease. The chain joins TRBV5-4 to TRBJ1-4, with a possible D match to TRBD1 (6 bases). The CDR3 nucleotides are TGTGCCAGCAGCCAGCGCGGGGGCGCAAGTGAAAAACTGTTTTTT. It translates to CASSQRGGASEKLFF.